The clone carrying this TCR beta chain occurred a few times. Antigen: not known. These data are taken from a study of response to subunit inactivated influenza vaccine. MiXCR, run by TCRdb on the RT-PCR reads, gives a single entry per CDR3 protein. This table has roughly 700,000 distinct CDR3 sequences, around 13% appearing once. CDR1 and CDR2 (germline): SGDLS, YYNGEE. V lost 4 bases and J lost 2, with 18 bases in between. CDR3 length: 16 residues. Overall study results and limits: Few additional T cells are recruited per seasonal influenza vaccination, authors suggested.

The chain employs TRBV9 and TRBJ2-5; the D gene is possibly TRBD2 (7 bases). The sample consisted of PBMCs from blood, taken around 15 days before vaccination. This TCR was sampled from a man in his fifties or sixties who received an inactivated influenza vaccine. CDR3 sequence (DNA): TGTGCCAGCAGCACAAGGGGGGGGAAGGCTCAAGAGACCCAGTACTTC. It yields the protein CASSTRGGKAQETQYF.